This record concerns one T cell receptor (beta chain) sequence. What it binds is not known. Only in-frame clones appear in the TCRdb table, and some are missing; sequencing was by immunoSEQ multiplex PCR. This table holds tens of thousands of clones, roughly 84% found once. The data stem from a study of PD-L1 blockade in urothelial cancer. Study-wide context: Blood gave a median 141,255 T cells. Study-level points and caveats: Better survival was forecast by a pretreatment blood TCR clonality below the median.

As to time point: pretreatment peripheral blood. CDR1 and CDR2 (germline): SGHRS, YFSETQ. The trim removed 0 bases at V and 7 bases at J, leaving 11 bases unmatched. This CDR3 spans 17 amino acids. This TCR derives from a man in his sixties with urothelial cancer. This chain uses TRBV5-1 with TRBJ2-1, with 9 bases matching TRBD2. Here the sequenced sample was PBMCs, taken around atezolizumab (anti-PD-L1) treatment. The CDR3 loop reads CASSLALGLAGRNEQFF. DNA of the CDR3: TGCGCCAGCAGCTTGGCTTTGGGGCTAGCGGGACGGAATGAGCAGTTCTTC.